This T cell receptor beta chain was documented in a study of T-cell reconstitution after alpha-beta-depleted transplantation in children. Unique molecular identifiers were used in preparing the TCRbeta library. TCRdb re-analysed the PCR reads in MiXCR, keeping a single row per CDR3 protein. In the table there are more than 550,000 distinct CDR3 sequences, more than 9% of which are singletons. The CDR3 is 13 amino acids. Germline V gene data show CDR1 as SQVTM and CDR2 as ANQGSEA. Trimming removed 4 bases at V and 6 bases at J, with 16 bases between. The chain has TRBV29-1 and TRBJ2-7; D perhaps matches TRBD2 (5 bases). Material: PBMCs from the stem cell graft donor, obtained from the stem cell graft. The clonotype originates from a human donor who donated a stem cell graft to a child with acute myeloid leukemia. In DNA, the CDR3 is TGCAGCGTTGGTCCCGGAGGCCACGGCGAGCAGTACTTC. Translated, it gives CSVGPGGHGEQYF.